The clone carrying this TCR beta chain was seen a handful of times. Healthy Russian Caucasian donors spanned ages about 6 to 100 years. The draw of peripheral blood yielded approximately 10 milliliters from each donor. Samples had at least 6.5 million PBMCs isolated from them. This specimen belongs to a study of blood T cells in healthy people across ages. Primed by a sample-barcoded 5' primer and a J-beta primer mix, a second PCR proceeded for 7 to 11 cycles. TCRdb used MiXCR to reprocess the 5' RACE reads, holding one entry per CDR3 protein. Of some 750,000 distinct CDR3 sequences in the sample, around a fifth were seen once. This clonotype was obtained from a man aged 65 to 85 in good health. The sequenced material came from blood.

CDR3 DNA: TGTGCCAGCAGGCTACAGGGGAGAGAGACCCAGTACTTC. Amino acids: CASRLQGRETQYF. V usage is TRBV12-3 or TRBV12-4 and J usage is TRBJ2-5, with 7 bases fitting TRBD1. The CDR3 contains 13 residues. V was pared by 6 bases and J by 4 bases, with 5 bases of the junction left unmatched.